A single sample gave rise to the 12 T cell receptor beta chains below, sequenced in a study of radiation and T cells in renal cell carcinoma. Here immunoSEQ multiplex PCR was the method, and the copy in TCRdb shows in-frame clones only, minus some. The data hold tens of thousands of clones, with around four fifths observed a single time. Noted time point: blood 4 weeks post-SBRT, at nephrectomy. The sample's treatment: 15 Gy SBRT to primary tumor, nephrectomy 4 weeks later. Sequenced material: blood, taken from a patient whose treatment included radiotherapy and nephrectomy. The source is a woman aged 60-70 years with renal cell carcinoma.

A remark on this clone: The junction departs from the called germline gene at one end, perhaps through a read error. The rearrangement links TRBV7-7 to TRBJ2-7, with D maybe TRBD2 (5 bases). The CDR3 contains 13 residues. Germline CDR1 SSHAT, CDR2 FNYEAQ (reference sequence). Written as DNA, the CDR3 is TGTGCTAGCAGCTTAGCGTCTGGAAACGAGCAGTACTTC. Its protein is CASSLASGNEQYF. The full variable domain, its missing parts supplied by reference TRBV7-7 and TRBJ2-7, is GAGVSQSPRYKVTKRGQDVTLRCDPISSHATLYWYQQALGQGPEFLTYFNYEAQPDKSGLPSDRFSAERPEGSISTLTIQRTEQRDSAMYRCASSLASGNEQYFGPGTRLTVT.

This clone was counted between two and nine times. The V gene is TRBV4-1, the J gene TRBJ2-2; TRBD2 matches at 9 bases. Germline V gene sequence: CDR1 MGHRA, CDR2 YSYEKL. This CDR3 comprises 19 residues. V gave up 2 bases and J gave up 6 bases; unmatched junction bases: 16. The CDR3 bases are TGCGCCAGCAGCCAAAAAGGAGCCTCTCTAGCGGGATTATCCGGGGAGCTGTTTTTT. It codes for CASSQKGASLAGLSGELFF.

V is TRBV7-2 and J is TRBJ2-4; the D gene is possibly TRBD1 (5 bases). This CDR3 is 13 amino acids long. Trimming pared 5 bases from V and 7 bases from J, leaving 12 bases between. CDR1 is SGHTA, CDR2 FQGNSA, per germline. CDR3 residues: CASSRDSINIQYF. CDR3 DNA: TGTGCCAGCAGCCGCGACAGTATTAACATTCAGTACTTC.

The chain links TRBV11-2 to TRBJ1-1; maybe TRBD1 (5 bases). In germline, CDR1 is SGHAT, CDR2 FQNNGV. Trimming took off 3 bases at V and 3 bases at J, with 11 bases between the two ends. This CDR3 region has 14 residues. The chain's CDR3 is CASSFSQGHTEAFF. The CDR3 DNA reads TGTGCCAGCAGCTTTTCGCAGGGACACACTGAAGCTTTCTTT.

V usage is TRBV5-1 and J usage is TRBJ2-5; the match to TRBD2 covers 8 bases. This CDR3 contains 14 residues. V lost 4 bases to trimming and J lost 5 bases; unmatched junction nucleotides: 7. The germline V gene has CDR1 SGHRS and CDR2 YFSETQ. The CDR3 sequence: CASSRSGVGETQYF. CDR3 nucleotides: TGCGCCAGCAGCCGTAGCGGGGTCGGGGAGACCCAGTACTTC.

The V call is TRBV4-1, the J call TRBJ1-5, with TRBD1 matching over 10 bases. Germline V gene data show CDR1 as MGHRA and CDR2 as YSYEKL. The CDR3 has 16 residues. V lost 0 bases and J lost 5; bases outside the gene matches: 4. In nucleotides, the CDR3 is TGCGCCAGCAGCCAAGAACCGGGACAGGGGTATCAGCCCCAGCATTTT. Protein product: CASSQEPGQGYQPQHF.

The V gene is TRBV5-1, the J gene TRBJ2-7, with D hard to call. CDR1 is SGHRS and CDR2 is YFSETQ in the germline V gene. Trimming removed 0 bases from V and 2 bases from J, with 3 bases in between. The CDR3 contains 12 residues. The CDR3 spells CASSLVPYEQYF. The DNA for the CDR3 is TGCGCCAGCAGCTTGGTCCCCTACGAGCAGTACTTC. Using reference TRBV5-1 and TRBJ2-7 for the parts outside the CDR3, the full variable domain is KAGVTQTPRYLIKTRGQQVTLSCSPISGHRSVSWYQQTPGQGLQFLFEYFSETQRNKGNFPGRFSGRQFSNSRSEMNVSTLELGDSALYLCASSLVPYEQYFGPGTRLTVT.

The rearrangement joins TRBV7-3 to TRBJ2-2, with TRBD2 identical over 8 bases. This CDR3 has 15 amino acids. J lost 6 bases, V lost 5 bases, and 8 bases had no gene match. Germline CDR1 is SGHTA and CDR2 is FQGTGA. The chain's CDR3 is CASSPPGGRSGELFF. CDR3 DNA: TGTGCCAGCAGCCCCCCCGGCGGGAGGTCCGGGGAGCTGTTTTTT.

This sequence joins TRBV10-3 and TRBJ2-7; tentatively, D is TRBD1 (6 bases). V gave up 11 bases and J gave up 7 bases, with 18 bases separating them. Looked up from germline, CDR1 is ENHRY and CDR2 is SYGVKD. This CDR3 spans 12 amino acids. CDR3 nucleotides: TGTGCCGCAAGCCAGGGGCTCTGGGAGCAGTACTTC. This codes for CAASQGLWEQYF.

The gene calls are TRBV5-4 and TRBJ2-6; 9 bases map to TRBD1. This CDR3 has 17 amino acids. V was pared by 4 bases and J by 2 bases, with 7 bases of the junction left unmatched. Germline V CDR1 and CDR2: SGHNT, YYREEE (reference sequence). The CDR3 DNA reads as TGTGCCAGCAGCCTGGGACAGGGTGGAACTGGGGCCAACGTCCTGACTTTC. Amino acid sequence: CASSLGQGGTGANVLTF.

The DNA for the CDR3 is TGTGCCAGCTCACTGGGGCAGTATGACTATGGCTACACCTTC. Protein: CASSLGQYDYGYTF. The chain links TRBV18 to TRBJ1-2, with D possibly being TRBD1 (5 bases). V was pared by 4 bases and J by 3 bases, with 12 bases between. This CDR3 contains 14 residues. The germline gives CDR1 KGHSH, CDR2 LQKENI.

In this sample, this clone turned up once. The rearrangement links TRBV20-1 to TRBJ2-5; D gene ambiguous. The CDR3 contains 11 residues. Germline CDR1 and CDR2: DFQATT and SNEGSKA (reference sequence). V shed 6 bases and J shed 0 bases, with 5 bases lying between them. CDR3 nucleotides: TGCAGTGCCCTGTACCAAGAGACCCAGTACTTC. This translates into CSALYQETQYF.